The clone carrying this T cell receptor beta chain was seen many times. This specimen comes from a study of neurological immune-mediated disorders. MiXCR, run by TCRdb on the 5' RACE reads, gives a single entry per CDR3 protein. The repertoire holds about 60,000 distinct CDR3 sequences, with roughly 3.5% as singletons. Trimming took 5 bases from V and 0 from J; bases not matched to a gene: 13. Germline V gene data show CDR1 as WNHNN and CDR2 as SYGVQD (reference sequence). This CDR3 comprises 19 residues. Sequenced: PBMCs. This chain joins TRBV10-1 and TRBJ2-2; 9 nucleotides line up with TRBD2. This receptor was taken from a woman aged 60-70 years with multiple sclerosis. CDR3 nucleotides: TGCGCCAGCAGTCCAATAGCGGGAGAGATCTCCTCGAACACCGGGGAGCTGTTTTTT. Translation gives CASSPIAGEISSNTGELFF.